These 9 T cell receptor beta chains were sequenced from one sample in a study of T cell changes during pregnancy in multiple sclerosis. Assay: immunoSEQ multiplex PCR; the TCRdb copy retains only in-frame clones and omits some. The sample yields fewer than 90,000 clones, about 94% seen once. Sequencing used peripheral blood, obtained after pregnancy. Every receptor here comes from a female donor in good health, enrolled as a control in a pregnancy study.

The rearrangement joins TRBV5-1 to TRBJ2-3; the D gene is possibly TRBD2 (6 bases). Looked up from germline, CDR1 is SGHRS and CDR2 is YFSETQ. V was clipped by 1 base and J by 2 bases, with 14 bases between them. CDR3 length equals 16 residues. The CDR3: CASSLTLAPNTDTQYF. DNA for the CDR3: TGCGCCAGCAGCTTGACGCTAGCGCCTAACACAGATACGCAGTATTTT.

The gene calls are TRBV5-5 and TRBJ2-1; the D gene is possibly TRBD2 (6 bases). The CDR3 loop spans 14 amino acids. Per the germline V gene, CDR1 is SGHKS and CDR2 is YYEKEE (reference sequence). Trimming removed 1 base at V and 2 bases at J, with 7 bases between. The CDR3 DNA follows: TGTGCCAGCAGCTTGTGGGGGGCCTACAATGAGCAGTTCTTC. It translates to CASSLWGAYNEQFF.

This clone was recorded only once. This sequence joins TRBV5-1 and TRBJ2-5; the match to TRBD1 covers 10 bases. The CDR3 contains 17 residues. Germline V gives CDR1 SGHRS, CDR2 YFSETQ. V lost 4 bases to trimming and J lost 5 bases; unmatched junction nucleotides: 14. The DNA for the CDR3 is TGCGCCAGCAGCCCTCCTCAGGGGACAGGGGTGAGGGAGACCCAGTACTTC. It is translated as CASSPPQGTGVRETQYF.

This clone was detected only once. The CDR3 is CASGGTTTGELFF. DNA of the CDR3: TGTGCCAGCGGAGGCACGACCACCGGGGAGCTGTTTTTT. The J gene is TRBJ2-2, the V gene TRBV28; TRBD2 might be the D (5 bases). Germline CDR1 MDHEN, CDR2 SYDVKM. The ends were cut back, 8 bases at V and 4 bases at J, with 11 bases in the middle. The CDR3 has 13 amino acids.

This clone was observed a few times. V is TRBV7-9 and J is TRBJ1-1, with 9 bases fitting TRBD1. V shed 5 bases and J 3 bases; nucleotides not matched to a gene: 4. The CDR3 extends over 14 amino acids. Germline lookup yields CDR1 SEHNR and CDR2 FQNEAQ (reference sequence). CDR3 in DNA: TGTGCCAGCAGCCAGGGACAGGGTGACACTGAAGCTTTCTTT. It specifies CASSQGQGDTEAFF.

The gene calls are TRBV29-1 and TRBJ2-1; tentatively, D is TRBD1 (5 bases). The V end lost 5 bases, the J end lost 5 bases, and 13 bases lay between the germline ends. Germline V lookup: CDR1 SQVTM, CDR2 ANQGSEA. CDR3 length equals 13 residues. Here the CDR3 DNA reads TGCAGCGTTAGGGGCCTTTATAACAATGAGCAGTTCTTC. It is translated as CSVRGLYNNEQFF.

This chain uses TRBV15 with TRBJ1-4; 7 bases agree with TRBD1. The V gene end was trimmed by 0 bases and the J gene end by 5 bases; junction bases not matched to a gene: 6. Per germline, CDR1 LNHNV and CDR2 YYDKDF (reference sequence). This CDR3 is built from 16 residues. Here the CDR3 reads CATSRDRRGQNEKLFF. The CDR3 DNA reads TGTGCCACCAGCAGAGATCGCAGGGGACAGAATGAAAAACTGTTTTTT. The whole variable domain, remainder taken from reference TRBV15 and TRBJ1-4, is DAMVIQNPRYQVTQFGKPVTLSCSQTLNHNVMYWYQQKSSQAPKLLFHYYDKDFNNEADTPDNFQSRRPNTSFCFLDIRSPGLGDTAMYLCATSRDRRGQNEKLFFGSGTQLSVL.

The chain joins TRBV11-2 to TRBJ2-5; D is undetermined. Looked up from germline, CDR1 is SGHAT and CDR2 is FQNNGV. V lost 1 base to trimming and J lost 5 bases, with 5 bases between them. The length of the CDR3 is 12 residues. CDR3 region: CASSLARETQYF. The CDR3 nucleotides are TGTGCCAGCAGCTTAGCGCGGGAGACCCAGTACTTC.

The V gene is TRBV29-1, the J gene TRBJ2-7; 10 bases are a match to TRBD2. Germline CDR1 reads SQVTM; CDR2 reads ANQGSEA. The CDR3 runs to 16 residues. V shed 3 bases and J 2 bases; nucleotides not matched to a gene: 10. This CDR3 reads CSVEASGRLSPYEQYF. Written as DNA, the CDR3 is TGCAGCGTTGAGGCTAGCGGGAGACTATCCCCCTACGAGCAGTACTTC.